The subject of this entry is one T cell receptor (beta chain). The sample is drawn from a study of T cell changes during pregnancy in multiple sclerosis. Method: immunoSEQ multiplex PCR; TCRdb's copy keeps in-frame clones and lacks some. The sample has 85,000 to 120,000 clones; about nine tenths are singletons. V shed 4 bases, J shed 6 bases, and the junction held 11 bases outside the gene matches. The CDR3 sequence is 15 residues long. The germline V gene has CDR1 SGHRS and CDR2 YFSETQ. Sequencing was performed on peripheral blood, taken after pregnancy. The receptor's source is a female donor with multiple sclerosis, enrolled in a pregnancy study. This chain joins TRBV5-1 and TRBJ1-1, with 8 bases that match TRBD1. CDR3 amino acids: CASSLLTGAAAEAFF. The CDR3 bases are TGCGCCAGCAGCCTACTGACAGGGGCGGCAGCTGAAGCTTTCTTT.